Below, 21 T cell receptor beta chains from the same sample are listed, as sequenced in a study of CD8 T cells in ankylosing spondylitis. TCRdb reanalysed the 5' RACE reads using MiXCR and keeps one entry per CDR3 protein. Counted here are under 450,000 distinct CDR3 sequences, over 15% occurring once; the ten biggest clones make up approximately 0.97%. General observations from the study: In ankylosing spondylitis blood, a motif of roughly 8 highly homologous TCR beta variants appeared characteristic.

Their target antigens are unknown. Sample: blood, either unsorted or a sorted T cell fraction (not recorded which). Every receptor here comes from a male donor with ankylosing spondylitis.

This clonotype was counted between two and nine times. This chain connects TRBV4-3 to TRBJ2-3, with TRBD2 identical over 12 bases. The CDR3 spans 16 residues. V was clipped by 1 base and J by 4 bases; unmatched bases: 3. Germline-derived CDR1 and CDR2 are LGHNA and YSLEER. The CDR3 here is CASSQGTSGMADTQYF. CDR3 DNA: TGCGCCAGCAGCCAAGGGACTAGCGGGATGGCAGATACGCAGTATTTT.

This clonotype occurred a few times. This chain links TRBV5-1 with TRBJ1-1; D might be TRBD1 (6 bases). Per the germline V gene, CDR1 is SGHRS and CDR2 is YFSETQ. This CDR3 has 15 amino acids. Between the trimmed V and J ends, which lost 3 bases and 4 bases, there was a span of 16 bases. The CDR3 protein is CASSYIQGAATEAFF. In DNA, the CDR3 is TGCGCCAGCAGCTACATACAGGGAGCTGCCACTGAAGCTTTCTTT.

In this sample, this clonotype turned up a few times. This sequence joins TRBV20-1 and TRBJ2-7, with 7 positions matching TRBD1. Germline CDR1 and CDR2: DFQATT and SNEGSKA (reference sequence). V gave up 6 bases and J gave up 1 base; unmatched junction bases: 9. The CDR3 is made up of 14 amino acids. The CDR3 nucleotides read TGCAGTGCCATCCGGACAGGTGAATCCTACGAGCAGTACTTC. Its protein is CSAIRTGESYEQYF.

The chain couples TRBV7-8 to TRBJ2-5; 10 bases are a match to TRBD2. CDR1 SGHVS and CDR2 FQNEAQ come from the germline V gene. Trimming took 8 bases from V and 1 from J; bases not matched to a gene: 16. The CDR3 is 18 amino acids. The CDR3 nucleotides are TGTGCCAGCTCTCCGACTAGCGGGTTACTAGAACGCCAAGAGACCCAGTACTTC. Translating it yields CASSPTSGLLERQETQYF.

This clonotype was seen ten or more times. The CDR3 region is CASSPRDRRNTEAFF. DNA for the CDR3: TGCGCCAGCAGCCCTAGGGACAGACGGAACACTGAAGCTTTCTTT. The chain has TRBV5-1 and TRBJ1-1; 7 bases are shared with TRBD1. The germline V gene has CDR1 SGHRS and CDR2 YFSETQ. V trimming: 4 bases; J trimming: 1 base; junction bases outside the gene matches: 7. The CDR3 has 15 amino acids.

This clonotype came up a few times. The CDR3 loop reads CASSASPFNTDTQYF. In DNA form, the CDR3 reads TGTGCCAGCAGTGCGTCACCGTTTAACACAGATACGCAGTATTTT. J is TRBJ2-3 and V is TRBV28; D gene unclear. The CDR3 has 15 amino acids. Trimming pared 5 bases from V and 2 bases from J, leaving 14 bases between. Per the germline V gene, CDR1 is MDHEN and CDR2 is SYDVKM. The complete variable domain, with remaining parts taken from reference TRBV28 and TRBJ2-3, reads DVKVTQSSRYLVKRTGEKVFLECVQDMDHENMFWYRQDPGLGLRLIYFSYDVKMKEKGDIPEGYSVSREKKERFSLILESASTNQTSMYLCASSASPFNTDTQYFGPGTRLTVL.

This clonotype was detected only a few times. The chain employs TRBV29-1 and TRBJ2-6, with D tentatively TRBD1 or TRBD2 (5 bases each). In germline, CDR1 is SQVTM, CDR2 ANQGSEA. The CDR3 is made up of 16 amino acids. Trimming removed 4 bases at V and 2 bases at J, with 15 bases between. The DNA for the CDR3 is TGCAGCGTTGGGTGGTGGGACGACGCTGGGGCCAACGTCCTGACTTTC. Protein sequence: CSVGWWDDAGANVLTF. Variable domain in full (rest from reference TRBV29-1 and TRBJ2-6): SAVISQKPSRDICQRGTSLTIQCQVDSQVTMMFWYRQQPGQSLTLIATANQGSEATYESGFVIDKFPISRPNLTFSTLTVSNMSPEDSSIYLCSVGWWDDAGANVLTFGAGSRLTVL.

For the CDR3, the DNA is TGTGCCAGCAGTTACCCCGCTAGCGGGAGAAATGAGCAGTTCTTC. Protein sequence: CASSYPASGRNEQFF. The chain joins TRBV6-2 or TRBV6-3 to TRBJ2-1; TRBD2 matches at 10 bases. This CDR3 comprises 15 residues. Trimming cost V 2 bases and J 7 bases; bases outside gene matches: 5. CDR1 MNHEY and CDR2 SVGEGT come from the germline V gene.

The chain uses TRBV13 and TRBJ2-1, with D unresolved. The CDR3 length is 13 residues. CDR1 and CDR2 from the germline V gene are PRHDT and FYEKMQ (reference sequence). The V end lost 8 bases, the J end lost 8 bases, and 16 bases lay between the germline ends. The CDR3, as DNA: TGTGCCAGCGCTCCGACCTGGGCAGATGAGCAGTTCTTC. Translated: CASAPTWADEQFF.

This clonotype was seen repeatedly, ten times or more. The rearrangement links TRBV27 to TRBJ2-1, with a tentative D call TRBD2 (6 bases). Trimming pared 6 bases from V and 5 bases from J, leaving 14 bases between. The CDR3 runs to 14 residues. CDR1 is MNHEY, CDR2 SMNVEV, per germline (reference sequence). CDR3 amino acids: CASSPYGGNNEQFF. The DNA of the CDR3 is TGTGCCAGCAGCCCTTACGGAGGGAACAATGAGCAGTTCTTC.

This clonotype has just a few counts. The rearrangement links TRBV12-3 or TRBV12-4 to TRBJ2-3; D gene unclear. This CDR3 spans 12 amino acids. The V and J ends lost 8 bases and 2 bases respectively, with 8 bases between them. Here the CDR3 DNA reads TGTGCCAGCCAACCAGACACAGATACGCAGTATTTT. Protein: CASQPDTDTQYF.

This CDR3 reads CASSAGPSQSPLHF. The CDR3 DNA reads as TGCGCCAGCAGTGCAGGTCCCAGCCAATCACCCCTCCACTTT. J is TRBJ1-6 and V is TRBV5-1; D gene ambiguous. Germline V gives CDR1 SGHRS, CDR2 YFSETQ. This CDR3 is built from 14 residues. V shed 5 bases and J shed 10 bases, with 16 bases lying between them.

This clonotype came up a few times. The V call is TRBV20-1, the J call TRBJ1-2; D uncertain. The germline CDR1 and CDR2 sequences are DFQATT and SNEGSKA (reference sequence). The CDR3 is 10 amino acids. The V and J ends lost 4 bases and 4 bases respectively, with 4 bases between them. The CDR3 DNA follows: TGCAGTGCTACAAGCTATGGCTACACCTTC. Its protein is CSATSYGYTF.

This clonotype showed up just a few times. V is TRBV27 and J is TRBJ1-1; TRBD1 matches at 7 bases. Germline CDR1 reads MNHEY; CDR2 reads SMNVEV (reference sequence). Trimming removed 0 bases from V and 1 base from J; junction bases left unmatched: 5. The CDR3 runs to 16 residues. The chain's CDR3 is CASSLSGGGRNTEAFF. The CDR3 bases are TGTGCCAGCAGTTTATCAGGGGGCGGTCGGAACACTGAAGCTTTCTTT.

This clonotype was seen only a few times. In nucleotides, the CDR3 is TGTGCCAGCGGGAGGGAGAACACTGAAGCTTTCTTT. Its translation: CASGRENTEAFF. The chain recombines TRBV9 with TRBJ1-1; D is undetermined. With 7 bases removed from V and 1 base from J, the gap between germline ends came to 8 bases. The CDR3 has 12 amino acids. CDR1 is SGDLS and CDR2 is YYNGEE in the germline V gene.

This rearrangement joins TRBV20-1 to TRBJ2-1; unclear D gene. Germline V CDR1 and CDR2: DFQATT, SNEGSKA (reference sequence). The V and J ends lost 1 base and 4 bases respectively, with 14 bases between them. The CDR3 consists of 15 residues. The DNA of the CDR3 is TGCAGTGCTAGAGCAGGTGATACCAATTACAATGAGCAGTTCTTC. Protein product: CSARAGDTNYNEQFF.

This chain links TRBV3-1 with TRBJ2-7; 9 nucleotides match TRBD2. Germline-derived CDR1 and CDR2 are LGHDT and YNNKEL (reference sequence). V lost 3 bases and J lost 9; bases outside the gene matches: 3. The CDR3 length is 12 residues. This chain's CDR3 is CASSQLTSGQYF. CDR3 DNA: TGTGCCAGCAGCCAGTTGACTAGCGGGCAGTACTTC.

This clonotype has a handful of counts. J is TRBJ2-7 and V is TRBV6-1; the D gene is possibly TRBD2 (7 bases). The CDR3 contains 15 residues. With 6 bases removed from V and 4 bases from J, the gap between germline ends came to 19 bases. The germline V gene has CDR1 MNHNS and CDR2 SASEGT. The chain's CDR3 is CASRGGRGGSYEQYF. CDR3 nucleotide sequence: TGTGCCAGCAGGGGGGGCAGGGGCGGGAGTTACGAGCAGTACTTC.

This clonotype was counted a few times. This CDR3 is CASRRLGNGYTF. CDR3 nucleotides: TGTGCCAGCAGACGTTTGGGGAATGGCTACACCTTC. The rearrangement uses TRBV6-5 and TRBJ1-2; D is ambiguous. Germline V gives CDR1 MNHEY, CDR2 SVGAGI. Trimming removed 6 bases at V and 6 bases at J, with 11 bases between. The CDR3 is 12 amino acids.

The sample holds a few counts of this clonotype. This rearrangement joins TRBV30 to TRBJ1-5; 7 bases align to TRBD1. The CDR3 has 13 amino acids. Germline values: CDR1 GTSNPN, CDR2 SVGIG (reference sequence). The V segment lost 1 base and the J segment 6 bases; nucleotides outside the gene matches: 3. In DNA, the CDR3 is TGTGCCTGGAGTGCCCCAGGGGGTCAGCCCCAGCATTTT. Translated: CAWSAPGGQPQHF.

The chain has TRBV11-2 and TRBJ2-5, with D perhaps matching TRBD1 (8 bases). Trimming pared 5 bases from V and 5 bases from J, leaving 15 bases between. Germline CDR1 reads SGHAT; CDR2 reads FQNNGV. This CDR3 contains 14 residues. Written as DNA, the CDR3 is TGTGCCAGCAGCCGGACAGGGAGGGGGGAGACCCAGTACTTC. Amino acid sequence: CASSRTGRGETQYF.